These 32 T cell receptor beta chains came from one sample sequenced in a study of blood T cells in healthy people across ages. Then a second PCR, running roughly 7 to 12 cycles, was carried out with a sample-barcoded 5' primer and a J-beta primer mix. One entry per CDR3 protein results from TCRdb running MiXCR on the 5' RACE reads. The sample lists about 1.4 million distinct CDR3 sequences; almost 60% were seen once. The sequenced sample was blood. These receptors all come from a man between 18 and 35 years old in good health.

CDR3 sequence (DNA): TGCAGTGCTAGGGGCCTAGCGGACAATGAGCAGTTCTTC. Protein: CSARGLADNEQFF. The V call is TRBV20-1, the J call TRBJ2-1, with 7 bases that match TRBD2. The CDR3 has 13 residues. V trimming: 3 bases; J trimming: 5 bases; junction bases outside the gene matches: 4. CDR1 DFQATT and CDR2 SNEGSKA come from the germline V gene (reference sequence).

The chain links TRBV7-9 to TRBJ2-5; 12 positions match TRBD2. V dropped 4 bases and J dropped 0; count of bases not matched to a gene: 3. Germline CDR1 reads SEHNR; CDR2 reads FQNEAQ (reference sequence). The CDR3 contains 16 residues. CDR3 nucleotide sequence: TGTGCCAGCAGCTCCGGACTAGCGGGGTACCAAGAGACCCAGTACTTC. This sequence encodes CASSSGLAGYQETQYF.

This chain connects TRBV11-2 to TRBJ2-7; TRBD2 agrees at 13 bases. Germline CDR1 and CDR2: SGHAT and FQNNGV. The CDR3 is made up of 17 amino acids. Unmatched junction bases numbered 10, after V lost 5 bases and J lost 3 bases. The CDR3 reads CASSPGKGTSGDYEQYF. The DNA of the CDR3 is TGTGCCAGCAGCCCCGGAAAAGGGACTAGCGGGGACTACGAGCAGTACTTC.

This chain joins TRBV10-3 and TRBJ2-7, with TRBD1 matching 7 bases. This CDR3 has 11 amino acids. Germline V gene sequence: CDR1 ENHRY, CDR2 SYGVKD. Trimming removed 10 bases from V and 6 bases from J; junction bases left unmatched: 6. CDR3 region: CATGTDSEQYF. The CDR3 DNA sequence: TGTGCCACCGGGACAGACTCCGAGCAGTACTTC.

J is TRBJ1-5 and V is TRBV15, with TRBD1 identical over 10 bases. V was clipped by 5 bases and J by 1 base; unmatched bases: 14. This CDR3 is built from 19 residues. In germline, CDR1 is LNHNV, CDR2 YYDKDF (reference sequence). DNA for the CDR3: TGTGCCACCAGCGCCCGATATGGGACAGGGGAACGGAGCAATCAGCCCCAGCATTTT. This translates into CATSARYGTGERSNQPQHF.

The chain carries TRBV4-2 and TRBJ2-5, with 9 bases aligning to TRBD1. The V gene end was trimmed by 4 bases and the J gene end by 5 bases; junction bases not matched to a gene: 17. Germline V gives CDR1 LGHNA, CDR2 YNFKEQ. There are 18 residues in the CDR3. The chain's CDR3 is CASSLQSRADRGRETQYF. The CDR3 region has the DNA TGTGCCAGCAGCCTCCAAAGCAGGGCGGACAGGGGAAGGGAGACCCAGTACTTC.

The chain carries TRBV11-3 and TRBJ2-5; possibly TRBD1 for D (6 bases). CDR3 length: 16 amino acids. V gave up 5 bases and J gave up 11 bases, with 27 bases separating them. CDR1 is SGHNT and CDR2 is YENEEA in the germline V gene. The CDR3 spells CASSPKTQGSFNEQYF. In nucleotides, the CDR3 is TGTGCCAGCAGCCCAAAAACCCAGGGGAGTTTTAATGAGCAGTACTTC.

The chain joins TRBV27 to TRBJ2-7; 8 bases agree with TRBD1. CDR1 is MNHEY, CDR2 SMNVEV, per germline (reference sequence). CDR3 length equals 17 residues. V was clipped by 5 bases and J by 0 bases; unmatched bases: 12. DNA for the CDR3: TGTGCCAGCAGTACAGCCTCCGGGACAGGCAACTCCTACGAGCAGTACTTC. Translation: CASSTASGTGNSYEQYF.

The V gene is TRBV7-6, the J gene TRBJ2-1; TRBD2 is a possible D gene (5 bases). CDR1 SGHVS and CDR2 FNYEAQ come from the germline V gene. The CDR3 totals 14 residues. With 0 bases removed from V and 7 bases from J, the gap between germline ends came to 10 bases. The CDR3 region has the DNA TGTGCCAGCAGCTTAGCGGGAGTTAGGAATGAGCAGTTCTTC. Translating gives CASSLAGVRNEQFF.

This clonotype came up a few times. The chain recombines TRBV7-6 with TRBJ1-2; D gene uncertain. Germline assignment: CDR1 SGHVS and CDR2 FNYEAQ. This CDR3 contains 13 residues. Trimming cost V 1 base and J 2 bases, with 5 bases left between them. The CDR3 loop is CASSLDINYGYTF. CDR3 coding DNA: TGTGCCAGCAGCTTAGACATCAACTATGGCTACACCTTC.

This clonotype turned up a few times. The chain is built from TRBV9 and TRBJ1-2; 9 bases are shared with TRBD1. Per germline, CDR1 SGDLS and CDR2 YYNGEE. There are 18 residues in the CDR3. V shed 4 bases and J 3 bases; nucleotides not matched to a gene: 16. CDR3 coding DNA: TGTGCCAGCAGCCCCCGGACAGGGGTAGGATTTAGTGACTATGGCTACACCTTC. Translating gives CASSPRTGVGFSDYGYTF.

The rearrangement uses TRBV3-1 and TRBJ1-1, with D hard to call. Germline-derived CDR1 and CDR2 are LGHDT and YNNKEL (reference sequence). V was clipped by 0 bases and J by 3 bases, with 8 bases between them. This CDR3 spans 14 amino acids. The CDR3 reads CASSQDYSHTEAFF. The DNA for the CDR3 is TGTGCCAGCAGCCAAGATTACAGCCACACTGAAGCTTTCTTT.

V is TRBV5-1 and J is TRBJ1-5, with 8 bases identical to TRBD1. The germline CDR1 and CDR2 sequences are SGHRS and YFSETQ. This CDR3 is built from 15 residues. V dropped 2 bases and J dropped 7; count of bases not matched to a gene: 8. CDR3 nucleotides: TGCGCCAGCAGCTTAGACAGGGGAAGCGGACAGCCCCAGCATTTT. As protein: CASSLDRGSGQPQHF.

This clonotype was picked up a small number of times. The chain employs TRBV10-3 and TRBJ2-1; D not certain. CDR3 size: 14 residues. Trimming pared 9 bases from V and 0 bases from J, leaving 12 bases between. Germline lookup yields CDR1 ENHRY and CDR2 SYGVKD. DNA for the CDR3: TGTGCCATACGGACCTTGAGCTCCTACAATGAGCAGTTCTTC. Protein product: CAIRTLSSYNEQFF.

V is TRBV20-1 and J is TRBJ1-2; the D is unclear. The germline V gene has CDR1 DFQATT and CDR2 SNEGSKA (reference sequence). The CDR3 extends over 10 amino acids. Trimming removed 3 bases at V and 8 bases at J, with 7 bases between. DNA for the CDR3: TGCAGTGCTAGCCTTGGCGGCTACACCTTC. Amino acids: CSASLGGYTF.

V usage is TRBV10-3 and J usage is TRBJ1-5; D might be TRBD1 (5 bases). The CDR3 is 13 residues long. V shed 10 bases and J shed 3 bases, with 13 bases lying between them. Germline-derived CDR1 and CDR2 are ENHRY and SYGVKD. CDR3 sequence reads: CATAEGNNQPQHF. The CDR3 DNA sequence: TGTGCCACCGCTGAGGGGAACAATCAGCCCCAGCATTTT.

The chain is built from TRBV30 and TRBJ2-1, with 15 bases matching TRBD2. Germline CDR1 GTSNPN, CDR2 SVGIG (reference sequence). The V gene end was trimmed by 4 bases and the J gene end by 10 bases; junction bases not matched to a gene: 2. The CDR3 contains 13 residues. CDR3 loop: CAWKGLAGGEQFF. The CDR3 nucleotides are TGTGCCTGGAAGGGACTAGCGGGAGGCGAGCAGTTCTTC.

This clonotype was recorded a few times. The chain carries TRBV10-3 and TRBJ2-7; D is ambiguous. The CDR3 sequence is 13 residues long. Germline V CDR1 and CDR2: ENHRY, SYGVKD. Between the trimmed V and J ends, which lost 7 bases and 0 bases, there was a span of 10 bases. The CDR3 reads CAIIAGSSYEQYF. CDR3 in DNA: TGTGCCATCATAGCTGGCAGCTCCTACGAGCAGTACTTC.

The genes are TRBV6-5 and TRBJ1-1; maybe TRBD1 (6 bases). The CDR3 is 15 residues long. The V gene lost 5 bases and the J gene lost 1 base, with 14 bases spanning the gap. The germline CDR1 and CDR2 sequences are MNHEY and SVGAGI. CDR3 DNA sequence: TGTGCCAGCAGTCGGCCGGGACATACGAACACTGAAGCTTTCTTT. Translated: CASSRPGHTNTEAFF.

The chain recombines TRBV27 with TRBJ2-1, with 8 bases lining up with TRBD2. The V gene's germline CDR1 is MNHEY and CDR2 SMNVEV (reference sequence). V lost 9 bases and J lost 8; bases outside the gene matches: 12. This CDR3 region has 14 residues. Here the CDR3 DNA reads TGTGCCAGTTCCGGGACTAGAGGGTTGGATGAGCAGTTCTTC. It yields the protein CASSGTRGLDEQFF.

This clonotype was detected once. A junction boundary mismatches the germline segment, possibly from a read error. The chain carries TRBV7-7 and TRBJ2-4; D possibly corresponds to TRBD1 (6 bases). The DNA end is a closer match to TRBJ2-5, so the J assignment may be wrong. This CDR3 spans 17 amino acids. Germline V gene sequence: CDR1 SSHAT, CDR2 FNYEAQ (reference sequence). CDR3 residues: CASSLLRTVGTKETQYF. CDR3 DNA sequence: TGTGCTAGCAGCTTGCTGCGGACAGTGGGGACCAAAGAGACCCAGTACTTC.

The rearrangement uses TRBV3-1 and TRBJ2-3; the D is unclear. Germline CDR1 is LGHDT and CDR2 is YNNKEL (reference sequence). V was pared by 0 bases and J by 6 bases, with 10 bases between. The CDR3 runs 14 residues. The CDR3 coding sequence is TGTGCCAGCAGCCAAGATCACCGGGTGGATACGCAGTATTTT. Its translation is CASSQDHRVDTQYF.

The chain combines TRBV25-1 with TRBJ2-7, with D unclear. Trimming pared 10 bases from V and 9 bases from J, leaving 16 bases between. CDR3 size: 11 residues. Germline CDR1 and CDR2: MGHDK and SYGVNS. The CDR3 coding sequence is TGTGCCACCGGGTTCGGCGGCGGGCAGTACTTC. It yields the protein CATGFGGGQYF.

V is TRBV20-1 and J is TRBJ1-6; weak D call: TRBD1 (5 bases). CDR1 is DFQATT and CDR2 is SNEGSKA in the germline V gene (reference sequence). CDR3 length: 15 residues. V was clipped by 6 bases and J by 9 bases, with 21 bases between them. CDR3 residues: CSATAGHLKGSPLHF. Here the CDR3 DNA reads TGCAGTGCAACCGCCGGACACTTAAAGGGTTCACCCCTCCACTTT.

This clonotype occurred once. The J gene is TRBJ2-7, the V gene TRBV28; 10 nucleotides line up with TRBD1. TRBJ2-5 matches the DNA end more closely, so the J call is doubtful. Germline values: CDR1 MDHEN, CDR2 SYDVKM. This CDR3 has 16 residues. As DNA, the CDR3 is TGTGCCAGCAGTCCGACAGGGGGCCTAGTTGGAGAGACCCAGTACTTC. It yields the protein CASSPTGGLVGETQYF.

In DNA form, the CDR3 reads TGCAGTGCTAAACGCCCTGGGCGGACCCCCTACGAGCAGTACTTC. Encoded protein: CSAKRPGRTPYEQYF. The chain joins TRBV20-1 to TRBJ2-7; D is unclear. Per germline, CDR1 DFQATT and CDR2 SNEGSKA (reference sequence). The CDR3 is 15 residues long. V lost 4 bases and J 2 bases, leaving 18 bases between the germline ends.

This chain links TRBV4-1 with TRBJ1-2; no definite D call. This CDR3 has 11 residues. Trimming took 9 bases from V and 7 from J, leaving 12 bases between them. Looked up from germline, CDR1 is MGHRA and CDR2 is YSYEKL. CDR3 sequence reads: CASRVGGGYTF. The CDR3 DNA reads as TGCGCCAGTAGGGTAGGAGGTGGCTACACCTTC.

This chain uses TRBV7-2 with TRBJ1-1; weak D call: TRBD1 (5 bases). CDR3 length: 14 amino acids. V was cut by 2 bases and J by 6 bases, with 13 bases left in between. Germline CDR1 SGHTA, CDR2 FQGNSA. The DNA of the CDR3 is TGTGCCAGCAGCTTACAGGGTATTGAGGCTGAAGCTTTCTTT. Its translation: CASSLQGIEAEAFF.

This clonotype has just one count. The chain couples TRBV7-9 to TRBJ2-7; TRBD1 is a possible D gene (5 bases). V was pared by 7 bases and J by 5 bases, with 12 bases between. Germline values: CDR1 SEHNR, CDR2 FQNEAQ (reference sequence). This CDR3 contains 12 residues. This CDR3 is CASTHGADEQYF. DNA for the CDR3: TGTGCCAGCACCCATGGGGCCGACGAGCAGTACTTC.

This clonotype was counted only a few times. The chain combines TRBV15 with TRBJ2-1, with TRBD1 matching over 10 bases. CDR3 size: 16 residues. The ends lost 6 bases at V and 7 bases at J; junction bases unmatched: 12. Germline CDR1 reads LNHNV; CDR2 reads YYDKDF (reference sequence). The CDR3 DNA is TGTGCCACCAGGCCGAGGGGACAGGGGTTCTGGAATGAGCAGTTCTTC. This encodes CATRPRGQGFWNEQFF. Full variable domain (remainder filled in from reference TRBV15 and TRBJ2-1): DAMVIQNPRYQVTQFGKPVTLSCSQTLNHNVMYWYQQKSSQAPKLLFHYYDKDFNNEADTPDNFQSRRPNTSFCFLDIRSPGLGDTAMYLCATRPRGQGFWNEQFFGPGTRLTVL.

This clonotype was seen a single time. The chain has TRBV10-3 and TRBJ1-1, with no clear D. V lost 7 bases and J 3 bases, leaving 15 bases between the germline ends. The CDR3 contains 14 residues. Per germline, CDR1 ENHRY and CDR2 SYGVKD. The CDR3 region has the DNA TGTGCCATCACTTTAGGAGGACCGGACACTGAAGCTTTCTTT. Translation: CAITLGGPDTEAFF.

V and J are TRBV30 and TRBJ2-5; D is undetermined. The CDR3 has 10 amino acids. V lost 7 bases to trimming and J lost 0 bases, with 3 bases between them. The V gene's germline CDR1 is GTSNPN and CDR2 SVGIG (reference sequence). CDR3 loop: CASDQETQYF. The CDR3 DNA reads TGTGCCTCGGACCAAGAGACCCAGTACTTC.